These T cell receptor beta chains were read from a single sample in a study of blood T cell repertoires in COVID-19. Assay: immunoSEQ multiplex PCR; the TCRdb copy retains only in-frame clones and omits some. Of 300,000 or so clones in the sample, under 90% were seen once. Source material: PBMCs or T cells enriched from blood (not recorded which). Receptors were obtained from a woman between 50 and 59 years old who had been exposed to COVID-19. Each CDR3 is given with its conserved first and last residue. The D gene is left open where the match is weak. Rows may omit the clone size; those that give it use once, few, many or a size class.

d_call clone_size j_call v_call cdr3_nt cdr3_aa
- - TRBJ2-7 TRBV18 TGTGCCAGCTCACCACCGCAGGGAACCTACGAGCAGTACTTC CASSPPQGTYEQYF
TRBD2 few TRBJ2-2 TRBV9 TGTGCCAGCAGCCCACTGCCTTCCGGGACTAGCGCTAACGGGGAGCTGTTTTTT CASSPLPSGTSANGELFF
- - TRBJ2-7 TRBV7-8 TGTGCCAGCAGCCGGAGGTGGTTTACTAACGAGCAGTACTTC CASSRRWFTNEQYF
TRBD2 - TRBJ2-5 TRBV5-1 TGCGCCAGCAGACTCGCGCAAAGACTAGCGGGCCAACTCCAAGAGACCCAGTACTTC CASRLAQRLAGQLQETQYF
- - TRBJ2-5 TRBV6-1 TGTGCCAGCAGTGAACCGTCGGTCGCTACTCAAGAGACCCAGTACTTC CASSEPSVATQETQYF
TRBD1 - TRBJ1-2 TRBV14 TGTGCCAGCAGCCACGACAGGGGGCGAGGCTACACCTTC CASSHDRGRGYTF
TRBD1 once TRBJ2-7 TRBV20-1 TGCAGTGCTAGTTTTCTGCAGGGGGACGAGCAGTACTTC CSASFLQGDEQYF
- - TRBJ1-1 TRBV19 TGTGCCAGCTCTGGGGGCCAGGGGCTGAACACTGAAGCTTTCTTT CASSGGQGLNTEAFF
TRBD1 - TRBJ2-3 TRBV27 TGTGCCAGCAGTTTATTAGGACAGGCCACAGATACGCAGTATTTT CASSLLGQATDTQYF
- - TRBJ2-7 TRBV30 TGTGCCTGGAGTGCGGGTGGCTACGAGCAGTACTTC CAWSAGGYEQYF
- once TRBJ2-3 TRBV6-5 TGTGCCAGCAGGACAGGCCTACTTGATACGCAGTATTTT CASRTGLLDTQYF
TRBD1 - TRBJ2-7 TRBV6-5 TGTGCCAGCACGAAACAGGGGCGACCCTACGAGCAGTACTTC CASTKQGRPYEQYF
- - TRBJ1-2 TRBV4-1 TGCGCCAGCAGCCAAGATCCTCTGACAGTAACATATGGCTACACCTTC CASSQDPLTVTYGYTF
TRBD1 - TRBJ2-6 TRBV5-1 TGCGCCAGCAGCAGGGACAGCTCATCTGGGGCCAACGTCCTGACTTTC CASSRDSSSGANVLTF
- - TRBJ1-2 TRBV28 TGTGCCAGCAGCATTGCAAGCGGATACTATGGCTACACCTTC CASSIASGYYGYTF
TRBD1 - TRBJ2-2 TRBV27 TGTGCCAGCAGTTCAAACCGCCGGGACAGGAACACCGGGGAGCTGTTTTTT CASSSNRRDRNTGELFF
TRBD1 - TRBJ1-2 TRBV7-9 TGTGCCAGCAGCTCCTCCGTGACAGGGGAGGGGGCCTACTATGGCTACACCTTC CASSSSVTGEGAYYGYTF
TRBD2 - TRBJ2-3 TRBV7-9 TGTGCCAGCAGCTTACCGGGGGGGAGCACAGATACGCAGTATTTT CASSLPGGSTDTQYF
TRBD1 - TRBJ1-1 TRBV18 TGTGCCAGCTCACAGGACAGGGCCACTGAAGCTTTCTTT CASSQDRATEAFF
TRBD1 few TRBJ2-7 TRBV18 TGTGCCAGCTCACGTGACAGGGACGAGCAGTACTTC CASSRDRDEQYF
TRBD1 - TRBJ2-7 TRBV27 TGTGCCAGCAGTTTACCGACAGGGGGCGAGCAGTACTTC CASSLPTGGEQYF
- - TRBJ1-6 TRBV6-5 TGTGCCAGCAGTTCCCTAGACGGGGGTGAGAATTCACCCCTCCACTTT CASSSLDGGENSPLHF
- - TRBJ1-6 TRBV20-1 TGCAGTGCTAGTAGAGGGAATTCGGATTCACCCCTCCACTTT CSASRGNSDSPLHF
TRBD1 - TRBJ1-3 TRBV7-9 TGTGCCAGCAGCTACCCTGCGACAGGGCCTGGAAACACCATATATTTT CASSYPATGPGNTIYF
- - TRBJ1-5 TRBV16 TGTGCCAGCAGCCAATCCTCAGGTACCTCGTCGTTTAGCAATCAGCCCCAGCATTTT CASSQSSGTSSFSNQPQHF
TRBD2 - TRBJ2-5 TRBV7-9 TGTGCCAGCAGCTTACCAGCGGGGTTGGAGACCCAGTACTTC CASSLPAGLETQYF
- - TRBJ1-2 TRBV18 TGTGCCAGCTCACCACCGGGACTTTCTAACTATGGCTACACCTTC CASSPPGLSNYGYTF
TRBD2 - TRBJ2-1 TRBV9 TGTGCCAGCAGCGTGAGTATTAGCGGGGGTTACAATGAGCAGTTCTTC CASSVSISGGYNEQFF
TRBD1 - TRBJ2-7 TRBV6-5 TGTGCCAGCAGTCCACAGGGGTTGGTGGTCGAGCAGTACTTC CASSPQGLVVEQYF
TRBD1 - TRBJ1-1 TRBV7-8 TGTGCCAGCAGCCAAACCCGGACAGGGGGATACACTGAAGCTTTCTTT CASSQTRTGGYTEAFF
- - TRBJ2-7 TRBV19 TGTGCCAGTAGTATAGCTCAGGGAAGAAACGAGCAGTACTTC CASSIAQGRNEQYF
- - TRBJ1-2 TRBV7-6 TGTGCCAGCAGCCATGGATCGGACACGGCTACGGATGGCTACACCTTC CASSHGSDTATDGYTF
- - TRBJ2-3 TRBV23-1 TGCGCCCCCAAGCCCGGGAACGGACGCACAGATACGCAGTATTTT CAPKPGNGRTDTQYF
- - TRBJ1-2 TRBV5-6 TGTGCCAGCAGCTTACAGGGTAATGGCTACACCTTC CASSLQGNGYTF